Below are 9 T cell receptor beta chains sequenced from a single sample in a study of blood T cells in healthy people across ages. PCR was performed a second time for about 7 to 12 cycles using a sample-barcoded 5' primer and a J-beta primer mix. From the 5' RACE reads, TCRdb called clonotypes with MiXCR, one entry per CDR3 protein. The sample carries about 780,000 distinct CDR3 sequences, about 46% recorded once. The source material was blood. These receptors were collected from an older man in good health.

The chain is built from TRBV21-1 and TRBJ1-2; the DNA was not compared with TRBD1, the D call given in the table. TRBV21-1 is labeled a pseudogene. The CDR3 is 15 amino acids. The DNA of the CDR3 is TGTGCCAGCAGAGAACATTGGGGGTCCAGCTATGGCTACACCTTC. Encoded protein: CASREHWGSSYGYTF.

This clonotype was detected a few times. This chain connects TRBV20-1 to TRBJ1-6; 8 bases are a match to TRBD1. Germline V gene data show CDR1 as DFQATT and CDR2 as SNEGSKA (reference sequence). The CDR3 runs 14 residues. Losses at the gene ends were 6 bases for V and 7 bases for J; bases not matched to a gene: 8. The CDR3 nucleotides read TGCAGTGCAACTCGGGGACAGGAGAATTCACCCCTCCACTTT. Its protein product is CSATRGQENSPLHF.

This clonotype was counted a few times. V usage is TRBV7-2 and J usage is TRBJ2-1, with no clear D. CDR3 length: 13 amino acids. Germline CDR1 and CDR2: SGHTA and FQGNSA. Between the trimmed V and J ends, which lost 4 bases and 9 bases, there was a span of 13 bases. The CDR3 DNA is TGTGCCAGCAGCTCCCTTAGTGCCGGTGAGCAGTTCTTC. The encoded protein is CASSSLSAGEQFF.

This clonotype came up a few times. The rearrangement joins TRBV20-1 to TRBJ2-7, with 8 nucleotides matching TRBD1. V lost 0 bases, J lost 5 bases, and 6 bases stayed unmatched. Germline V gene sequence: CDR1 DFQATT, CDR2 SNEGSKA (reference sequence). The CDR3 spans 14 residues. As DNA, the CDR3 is TGCAGTGCTAGAGATTGGACAGGGCGGGACGAGCAGTACTTC. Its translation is CSARDWTGRDEQYF.

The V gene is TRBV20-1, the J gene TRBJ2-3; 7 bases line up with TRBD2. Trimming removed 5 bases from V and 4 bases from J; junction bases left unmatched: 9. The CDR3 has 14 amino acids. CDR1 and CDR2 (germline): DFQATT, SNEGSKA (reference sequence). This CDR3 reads CSASWREGPDTQYF. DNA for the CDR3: TGCAGTGCTTCGTGGAGGGAGGGCCCAGATACGCAGTATTTT.

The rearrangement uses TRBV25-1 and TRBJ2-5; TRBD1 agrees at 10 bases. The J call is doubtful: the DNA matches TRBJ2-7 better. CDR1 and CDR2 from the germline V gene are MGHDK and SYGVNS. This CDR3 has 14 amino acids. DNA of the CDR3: TGTGCCAGCTCTAAAGACAGGGGGCTGGACGAGCAGTACTTC. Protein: CASSKDRGLDEQYF.

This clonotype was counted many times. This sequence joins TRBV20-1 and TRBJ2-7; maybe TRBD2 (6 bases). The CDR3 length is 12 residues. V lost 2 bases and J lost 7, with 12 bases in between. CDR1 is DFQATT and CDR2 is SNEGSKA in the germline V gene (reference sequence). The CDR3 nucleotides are TGCAGTGCTAGACCGGTGGGGAGGGAGCAGTACTTC. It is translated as CSARPVGREQYF.

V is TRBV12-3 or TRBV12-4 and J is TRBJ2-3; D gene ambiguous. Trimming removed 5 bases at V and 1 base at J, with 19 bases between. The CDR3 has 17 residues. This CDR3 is CASSPPKGGRRTDTQYF. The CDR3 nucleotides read TGTGCCAGCAGTCCCCCCAAAGGCGGACGGCGCACAGATACGCAGTATTTT.

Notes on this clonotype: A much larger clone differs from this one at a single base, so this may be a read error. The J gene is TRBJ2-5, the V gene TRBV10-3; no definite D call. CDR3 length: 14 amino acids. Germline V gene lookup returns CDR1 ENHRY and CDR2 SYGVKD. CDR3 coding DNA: TGTGCCATCAGTGAGTTAAAAGGGCAAGAGACCCGGTACTTC. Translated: CAISELKGQETRYF.